The present T cell receptor (beta chain) was sequenced within a study of T cell clonotyping in hematopoietic cell transplantation. The study, taken as a whole, reports: Higher Inverse Simpson Index values in graft donor and pretransplant recipient predicted broader posttransplant TCR diversity. Pathologically expanded recipient clonotypes increased progressively from day 30 to day 180 as diversity fell. Without cell sorting, CD4 versus CD8 contributions remain unresolved.

Recipients were bled about 28 days pretransplant and at posttransplant days 30, 100, 180. Of note for this clone: Its antigen is as yet unknown.

Germline V gene lookup returns CDR1 GTSNPN and CDR2 SVGIG (reference sequence). The V gene lost 5 bases and the J gene lost 7 bases, with 15 bases spanning the gap. This CDR3 region has 13 residues. Clones were sequenced by immunoSEQ multiplex PCR, and TCRdb holds only the in-frame ones, with some missing. The sample has 6,200 or so clones; around 37% are singletons. V gene TRBV30 combines with J gene TRBJ1-5, with D possibly being TRBD1 (6 bases). The clonotype comes from a female patient between 55 and 75 years old who had an allogeneic stem cell transplant, so the T cells may come from the graft donor. Some clones in this sample may be carry-over from other donors' samples. The specimen comprised peripheral blood mononuclear cells, sampled 30 days after allogeneic stem cell transplant. The CDR3 loop reads CAWSIQGKQPQHF. The CDR3 DNA follows: TGTGCCTGGTCAATACAGGGAAAACAGCCCCAGCATTTT.